This entry features one TCR beta chain sequence. The antigen is unknown. Amplification used 60 Vbeta primers and 13 Jbeta primers. TCRdb's copy holds only in-frame clones and misses some; the assay was immunoSEQ multiplex PCR. The sample includes approximately 130,000 clones, about 76% of them seen just once. This sample was included in a study of cytomegalovirus exposure and HLA in healthy donors. Whole-study findings and limits: No immune exposure information besides CMV serostatus was available. An analysis that was carried out later associated 15,000 to 20,000 TCR beta sequences with HLA alleles at 0.05 false discovery rate.

V was pared by 1 base and J by 2 bases, with 9 bases of the junction left unmatched. Germline lookup yields CDR1 MGHRA and CDR2 YSYEKL. This CDR3 spans 18 amino acids. The clonotype originates from a woman in her thirties or forties in good health and CMV-seronegative. Specimen: PBMCs. This chain links TRBV4-1 with TRBJ2-5; the match to TRBD2 covers 11 bases. CDR3 amino acids: CASSQGTRLAGKQETQYF. CDR3 coding DNA: TGCGCCAGCAGCCAAGGTACCCGACTAGCGGGGAAACAAGAGACCCAGTACTTC.